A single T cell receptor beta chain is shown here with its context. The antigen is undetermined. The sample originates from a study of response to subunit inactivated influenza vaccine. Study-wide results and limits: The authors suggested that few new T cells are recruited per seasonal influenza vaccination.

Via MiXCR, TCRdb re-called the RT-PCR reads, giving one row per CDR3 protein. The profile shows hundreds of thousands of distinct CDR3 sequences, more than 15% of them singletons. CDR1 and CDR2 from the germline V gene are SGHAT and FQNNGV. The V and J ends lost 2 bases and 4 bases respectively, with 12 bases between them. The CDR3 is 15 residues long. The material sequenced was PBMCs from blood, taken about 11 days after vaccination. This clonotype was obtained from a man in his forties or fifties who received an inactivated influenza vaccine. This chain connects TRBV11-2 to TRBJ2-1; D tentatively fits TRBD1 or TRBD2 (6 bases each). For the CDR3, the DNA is TGTGCCAGCAGCTTAATTGGGGGGCCTTACAATGAGCAGTTCTTC. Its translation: CASSLIGGPYNEQFF. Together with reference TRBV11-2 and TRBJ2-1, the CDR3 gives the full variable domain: EAGVAQSPRYKIIEKRQSVAFWCNPISGHATLYWYQQILGQGPKLLIQFQNNGVVDDSQLPKDRFSAERLKGVDSTLKIQPAKLEDSAVYLCASSLIGGPYNEQFFGPGTRLTVL.